These 2 T cell receptor beta chains were sequenced from one sample in a study of response to subunit inactivated influenza vaccine. TCRdb independently ran MiXCR on the RT-PCR reads; one entry per CDR3 protein. The sample holds some 800,000 distinct CDR3 sequences, roughly 20% seen once. Sequenced material: PBMCs from blood, taken roughly 5 days after vaccination. These receptors all stem from a man between 50 and 59 years old who received an inactivated influenza vaccine.

There are a few counts of this clonotype. The chain joins TRBV12-3 or TRBV12-4 to TRBJ2-1; 7 nucleotides line up with TRBD2. The V and J ends lost 6 bases and 7 bases, in that order; junction bases with no gene match: 12. The CDR3 length is 15 residues. Here the CDR3 reads CASSRPSGGRNEQFF. CDR3 coding DNA: TGTGCCAGCAGCCGCCCCTCGGGGGGACGGAATGAGCAGTTCTTC.

The genes are TRBV11-2 and TRBJ2-7; D call uncertain. The CDR3 contains 13 residues. The germline V gene encodes CDR1 SGHAT and CDR2 FQNNGV. V was clipped by 2 bases and J by 4 bases, with 9 bases between them. CDR3 region: CASSLSYFYEQYF. The DNA of the CDR3 is TGTGCCAGCAGCTTAAGCTACTTTTACGAGCAGTACTTC.